This TCR beta chain derives from a study of human T cells and chemical hapten exposure. General study findings and limits: Alopecia in all donors means immunity may differ from healthy individuals.

This clonotype was observed a few times. The target antigen is unknown. The CDR3 runs 18 residues. The V gene lost 1 base and the J gene lost 0 bases, with 16 bases spanning the gap. CDR1 is LGHNA, CDR2 YSLEER, per germline. TCRdb re-called the RACE reads with MiXCR, one entry per CDR3 protein. Of roughly 360,000 distinct CDR3 sequences in the sample, 4% to 5.5% were seen once. Time point: patch test 1, 2 weeks after DPC sensitization. The treatment was: therapeutic diphenylcyclopropenone sensitization with weekly scalp DPC. People who gave samples had alopecia, were 18 to 70 years old, and were suitable for DPC.

The chain uses TRBV4-3 and TRBJ2-1, with D tentatively TRBD1 or TRBD2 (5 bases each). The source material was whole blood, sampled in connection with sensitization to the hapten diphenylcyclopropenone (DPC). The sequence was collected from a woman in her forties or fifties with alopecia areata. Some clones in this sample may be carry-over from other donors' samples. The CDR3 protein is CASSQVSLSGTSYNEQFF. CDR3 coding DNA: TGCGCCAGCAGCCAAGTCTCTCTGTCCGGGACCTCCTACAATGAGCAGTTCTTC.